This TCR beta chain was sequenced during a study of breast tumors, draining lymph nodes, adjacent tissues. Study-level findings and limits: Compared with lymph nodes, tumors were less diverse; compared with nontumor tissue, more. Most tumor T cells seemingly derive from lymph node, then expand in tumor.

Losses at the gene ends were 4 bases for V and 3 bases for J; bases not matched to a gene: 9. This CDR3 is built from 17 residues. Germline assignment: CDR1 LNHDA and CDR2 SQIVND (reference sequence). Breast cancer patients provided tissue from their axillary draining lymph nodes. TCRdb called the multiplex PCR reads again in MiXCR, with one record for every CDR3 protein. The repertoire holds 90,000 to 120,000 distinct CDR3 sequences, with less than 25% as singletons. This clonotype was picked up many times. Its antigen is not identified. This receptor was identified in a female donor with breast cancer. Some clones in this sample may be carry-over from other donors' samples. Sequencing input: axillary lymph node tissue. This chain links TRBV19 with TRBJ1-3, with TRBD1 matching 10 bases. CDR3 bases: TGTGCCAGTAGTACCCGACAGGGGGCACGACTTGGAAACACCATATATTTT. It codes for CASSTRQGARLGNTIYF.